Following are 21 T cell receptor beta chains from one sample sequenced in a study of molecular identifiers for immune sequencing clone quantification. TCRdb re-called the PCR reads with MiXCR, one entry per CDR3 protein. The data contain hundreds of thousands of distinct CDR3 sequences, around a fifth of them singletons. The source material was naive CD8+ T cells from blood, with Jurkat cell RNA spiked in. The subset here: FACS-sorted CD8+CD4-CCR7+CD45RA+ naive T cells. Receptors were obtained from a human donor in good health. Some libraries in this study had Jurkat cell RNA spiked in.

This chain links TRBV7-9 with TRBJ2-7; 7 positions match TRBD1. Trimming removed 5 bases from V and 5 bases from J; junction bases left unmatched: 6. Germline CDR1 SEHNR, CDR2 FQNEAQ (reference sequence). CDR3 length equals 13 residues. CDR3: CASSPTGFHEQYF. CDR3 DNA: TGTGCCAGCAGCCCGACAGGGTTCCACGAGCAGTACTTC.

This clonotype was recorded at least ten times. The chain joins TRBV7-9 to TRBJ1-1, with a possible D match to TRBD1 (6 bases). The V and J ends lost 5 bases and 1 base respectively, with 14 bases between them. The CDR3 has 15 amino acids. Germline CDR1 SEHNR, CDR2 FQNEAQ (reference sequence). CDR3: CASSKVDRPNTEAFF. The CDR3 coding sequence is TGTGCCAGCAGCAAGGTGGACAGACCGAACACTGAAGCTTTCTTT. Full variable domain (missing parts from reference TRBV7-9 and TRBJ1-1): DTGVSQNPRHKITKRGQNVTFRCDPISEHNRLYWYRQTLGQGPEFLTYFQNEAQLEKSRLLSDRFSAERPKGSFSTLEIQRTEQGDSAMYLCASSKVDRPNTEAFFGQGTRLTVV.

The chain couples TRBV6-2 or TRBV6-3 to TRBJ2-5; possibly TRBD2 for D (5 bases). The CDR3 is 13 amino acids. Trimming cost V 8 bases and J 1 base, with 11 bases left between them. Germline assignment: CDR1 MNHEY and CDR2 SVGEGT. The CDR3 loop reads CASWGVLQETQYF. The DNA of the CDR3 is TGTGCCAGCTGGGGAGTACTCCAAGAGACCCAGTACTTC.

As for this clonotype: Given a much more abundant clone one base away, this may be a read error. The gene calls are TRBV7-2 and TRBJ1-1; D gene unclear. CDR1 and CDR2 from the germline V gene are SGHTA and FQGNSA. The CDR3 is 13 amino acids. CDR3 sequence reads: CASGFFATTEAFF. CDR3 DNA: TGTGCCAGCGGCTTCTTCGCGACAACTGAAGCTTTCTTT.

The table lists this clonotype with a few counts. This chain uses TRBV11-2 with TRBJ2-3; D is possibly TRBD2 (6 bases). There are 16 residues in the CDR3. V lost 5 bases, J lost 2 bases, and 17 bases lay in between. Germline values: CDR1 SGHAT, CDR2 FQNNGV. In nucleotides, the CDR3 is TGTGCCAGCAGCGAACCACTTAGCGGACCCACAGATACGCAGTATTTT. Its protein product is CASSEPLSGPTDTQYF. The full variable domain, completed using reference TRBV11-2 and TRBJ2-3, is EAGVAQSPRYKIIEKRQSVAFWCNPISGHATLYWYQQILGQGPKLLIQFQNNGVVDDSQLPKDRFSAERLKGVDSTLKIQPAKLEDSAVYLCASSEPLSGPTDTQYFGPGTRLTVL.

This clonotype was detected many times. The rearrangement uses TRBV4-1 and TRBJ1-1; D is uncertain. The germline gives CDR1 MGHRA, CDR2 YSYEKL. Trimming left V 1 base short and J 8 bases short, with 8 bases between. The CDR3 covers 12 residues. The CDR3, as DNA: TGCGCCAGCAGCCAAGGTGGAGGAGAAGCTTTCTTT. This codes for CASSQGGGEAFF.

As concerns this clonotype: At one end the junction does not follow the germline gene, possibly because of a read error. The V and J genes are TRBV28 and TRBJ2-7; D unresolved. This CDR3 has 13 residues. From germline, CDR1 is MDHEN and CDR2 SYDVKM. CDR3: CASGLESSYEQYF. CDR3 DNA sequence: TGTGCCAGCGGTTTAGAGAGCTCCTACGAGCAGTACTTC.

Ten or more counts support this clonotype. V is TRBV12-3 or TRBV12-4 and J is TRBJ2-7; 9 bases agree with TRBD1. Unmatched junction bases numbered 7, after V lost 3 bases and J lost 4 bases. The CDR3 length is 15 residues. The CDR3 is CASSFSYDRGYEQYF. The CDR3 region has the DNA TGTGCCAGCAGTTTTAGTTATGACAGGGGGTACGAGCAGTACTTC.

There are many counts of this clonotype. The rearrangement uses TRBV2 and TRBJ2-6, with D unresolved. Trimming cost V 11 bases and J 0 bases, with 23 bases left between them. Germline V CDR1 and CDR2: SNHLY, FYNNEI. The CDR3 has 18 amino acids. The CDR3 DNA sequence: TGTGCCCTGACGAGGACGGATGATTCAAGCTCTGGGGCCAACGTCCTGACTTTC. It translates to CALTRTDDSSSGANVLTF.

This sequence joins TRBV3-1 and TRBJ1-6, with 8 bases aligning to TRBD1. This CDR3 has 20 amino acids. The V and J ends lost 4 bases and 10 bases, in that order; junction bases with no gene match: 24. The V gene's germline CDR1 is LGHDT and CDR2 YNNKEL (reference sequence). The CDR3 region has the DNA TGTGCCAGCAGCCCGACGGACAGGGACCTGCGGAGAGACAGTAGGTCACCCCTCCACTTT. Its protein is CASSPTDRDLRRDSRSPLHF.

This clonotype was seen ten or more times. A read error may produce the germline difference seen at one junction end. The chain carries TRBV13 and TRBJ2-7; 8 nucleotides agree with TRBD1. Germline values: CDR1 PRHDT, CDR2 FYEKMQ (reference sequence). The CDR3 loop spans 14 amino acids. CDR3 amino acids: CASSPDREPYSVDF. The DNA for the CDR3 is TGTGCCAGCAGCCCGGACAGGGAACCCTATAGTGTGGACTTC. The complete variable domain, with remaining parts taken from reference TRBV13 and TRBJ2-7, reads AAGVIQSPRHLIKEKRETATLKCYPIPRHDTVYWYQQGPGQDPQFLISFYEKMQSDKGSIPDRFSAQQFSDYHSELNMSSLELGDSALYFCASSPDREPYSVDFGPGTRLTVT.

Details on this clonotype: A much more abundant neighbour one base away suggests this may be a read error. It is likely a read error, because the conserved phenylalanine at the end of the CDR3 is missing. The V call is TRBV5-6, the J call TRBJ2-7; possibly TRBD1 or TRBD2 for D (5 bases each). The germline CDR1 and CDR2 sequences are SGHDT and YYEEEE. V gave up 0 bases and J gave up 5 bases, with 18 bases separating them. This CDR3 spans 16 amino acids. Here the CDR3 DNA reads TGTGCCAGCAGCTTGGGGGGGTACTTGGCCGGCGACGAGCAGTACTCC. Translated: CASSLGGYLAGDEQYS.

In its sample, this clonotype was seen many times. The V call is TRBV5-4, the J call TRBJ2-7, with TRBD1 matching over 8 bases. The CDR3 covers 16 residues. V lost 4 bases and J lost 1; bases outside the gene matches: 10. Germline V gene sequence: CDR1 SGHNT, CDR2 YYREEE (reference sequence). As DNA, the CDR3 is TGTGCCAGCAGCGCCACGCCGGGACAGGCATCCTACGAGCAGTACTTC. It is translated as CASSATPGQASYEQYF.

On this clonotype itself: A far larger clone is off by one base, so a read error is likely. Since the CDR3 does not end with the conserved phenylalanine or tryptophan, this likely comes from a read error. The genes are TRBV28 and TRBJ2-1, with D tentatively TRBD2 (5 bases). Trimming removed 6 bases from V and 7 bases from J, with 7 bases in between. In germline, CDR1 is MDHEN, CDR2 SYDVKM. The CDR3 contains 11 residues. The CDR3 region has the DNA TGTGCCAGCAGCCCGGGGAATGAGCAGTTCTCC. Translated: CASSPGNEQFS.

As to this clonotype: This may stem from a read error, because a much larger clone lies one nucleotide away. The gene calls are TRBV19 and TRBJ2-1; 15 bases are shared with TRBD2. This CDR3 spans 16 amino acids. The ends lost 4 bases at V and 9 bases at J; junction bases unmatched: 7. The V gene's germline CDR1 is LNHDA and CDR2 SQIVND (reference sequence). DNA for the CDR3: TGTGCCAGTAGTAGGACTAGCGGGAGGGCTGCATCTGAGCAGTTCTTC. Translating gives CASSRTSGRAASEQFF. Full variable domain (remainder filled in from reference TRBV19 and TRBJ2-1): DGGITQSPKYLFRKEGQNVTLSCEQNLNHDAMYWYRQDPGQGLRLIYYSQIVNDFQKGDIAEGYSVSREKKESFPLTVTSAQKNPTAFYLCASSRTSGRAASEQFFGPGTRLTVL.

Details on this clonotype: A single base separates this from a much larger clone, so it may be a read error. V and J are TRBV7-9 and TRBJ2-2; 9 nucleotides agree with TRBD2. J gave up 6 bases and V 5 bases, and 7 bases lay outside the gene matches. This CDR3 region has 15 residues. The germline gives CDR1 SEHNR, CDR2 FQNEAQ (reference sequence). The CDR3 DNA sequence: TGTGCCAGCAGCCTCAGCGGGGGGTCAGCCGGGGAGCTGTTTTTT. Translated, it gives CASSLSGGSAGELFF.

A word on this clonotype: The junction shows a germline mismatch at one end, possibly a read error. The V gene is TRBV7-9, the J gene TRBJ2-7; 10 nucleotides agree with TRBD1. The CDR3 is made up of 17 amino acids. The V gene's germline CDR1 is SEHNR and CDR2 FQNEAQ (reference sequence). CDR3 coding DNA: TGTGCCAGCAGCCCGGGGCCGGGGACAGGGGTCTCCCACGAGCAGTACTTC. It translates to CASSPGPGTGVSHEQYF. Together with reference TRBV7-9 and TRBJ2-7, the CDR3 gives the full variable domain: DTGVSQNPRHKITKRGQNVTFRCDPISEHNRLYWYRQTLGQGPEFLTYFQNEAQLEKSRLLSDRFSAERPKGSFSTLEIQRTEQGDSAMYLCASSPGPGTGVSHEQYFGPGTRLTVT.

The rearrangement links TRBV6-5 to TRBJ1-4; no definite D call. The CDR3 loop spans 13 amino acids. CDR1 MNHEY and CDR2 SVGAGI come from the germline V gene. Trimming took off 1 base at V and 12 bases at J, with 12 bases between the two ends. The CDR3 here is CASSYLALGELFF. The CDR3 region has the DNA TGTGCCAGCAGTTACTTAGCTCTTGGGGAACTGTTTTTT.

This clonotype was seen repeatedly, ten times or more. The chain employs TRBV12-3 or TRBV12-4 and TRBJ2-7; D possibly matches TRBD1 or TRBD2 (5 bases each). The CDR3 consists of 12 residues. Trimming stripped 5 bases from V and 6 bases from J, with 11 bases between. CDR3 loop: CASSPGAGEQYF. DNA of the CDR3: TGTGCCAGCAGTCCCGGGGCTGGCGAGCAGTACTTC.

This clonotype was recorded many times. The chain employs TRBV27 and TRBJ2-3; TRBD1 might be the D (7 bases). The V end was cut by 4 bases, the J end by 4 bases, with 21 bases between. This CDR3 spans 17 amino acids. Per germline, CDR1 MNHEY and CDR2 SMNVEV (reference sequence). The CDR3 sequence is CASSSSIRRGQADTQYF. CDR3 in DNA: TGTGCCAGCAGTTCATCCATCCGGAGGGGGCAAGCAGATACGCAGTATTTT.

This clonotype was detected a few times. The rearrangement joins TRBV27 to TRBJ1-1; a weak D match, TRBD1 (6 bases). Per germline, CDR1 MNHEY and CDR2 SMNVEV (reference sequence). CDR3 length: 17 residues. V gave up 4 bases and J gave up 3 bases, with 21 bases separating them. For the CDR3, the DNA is TGTGCCAGCAGTTCCATGAGCCCAACAGGGTGGGACACTGAAGCTTTCTTT. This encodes CASSSMSPTGWDTEAFF.